This is a list of T cell receptor beta chains from one sample in a study of PD-L1 blockade in urothelial cancer. Profiled with immunoSEQ multiplex PCR; TCRdb holds only in-frame clones, not every one. The table lists some 84,000 clones, roughly 87% of them singletons. The sample here was PBMCs, taken around atezolizumab (anti-PD-L1) treatment. The receptor set was obtained from a man aged 70-80 years with urothelial cancer. The CDR3 runs from the conserved cysteine through the conserved F or W. The D gene is left open where the match is weak.

d_call j_call v_call cdr3_aa
TRBD1 TRBJ2-5 TRBV7-3 CASSLATGGAETQYF
- TRBJ2-7 TRBV4-3 CASSQDYSSVPAYEQYF
TRBD1 TRBJ2-7 TRBV7-2 CASSLDRGELYEQYF
- TRBJ1-1 TRBV10-2 CASSDDSTEAFF
TRBD1 TRBJ1-2 TRBV6-1 CASSLRDRAYGYTF
- TRBJ1-1 TRBV27 CASSLSGRGTEAFF
TRBD1 TRBJ2-7 TRBV2 CASSHPDRAYEQYF
- TRBJ2-3 TRBV7-9 CASSFRPGGRGVRDTQYF
- TRBJ1-3 TRBV7-8 CASSPRPGRSSGNTIYF
- TRBJ1-1 TRBV9 CASSVEAGLAAFF
TRBD1 TRBJ2-3 TRBV30 CAWGQGADTQYF
TRBD1 TRBJ1-1 TRBV20-1 CSLAGGTEAFF
TRBD1 TRBJ2-5 TRBV15 CATSRDRGLGETQYF
- TRBJ1-2 TRBV6-5 CASSYGARGYGYTF
- TRBJ2-1 TRBV9 CASSGNRDFDEQFF
TRBD1 TRBJ1-1 TRBV5-1 CASSSGDRDMNTEAFF
- TRBJ2-3 TRBV6-6 CASSPPGEGTDTQYF
TRBD1 TRBJ2-5 TRBV5-4 CASQTGGEETQYF
TRBD1 TRBJ1-1 TRBV29-1 CSVERAGGRNTEAFF
- TRBJ1-2 TRBV27 CASSLSRGFGYGYTF
- TRBJ2-3 TRBV27 CASSKGQRITDTQYF
TRBD1 TRBJ1-2 TRBV27 CASSPFGTGDGYTF
- TRBJ2-5 TRBV2 CASSPDWQGGETQYF
TRBD1 TRBJ1-4 TRBV4-3 CASSQDHRGQGNEKLFF
- TRBJ2-7 TRBV6-6 CASSFQAAYEQYF
TRBD2 TRBJ2-3 TRBV5-5 CASILGLAGFTDTQYF
- TRBJ1-6 TRBV9 CASSPRIGSGSPLHF
TRBD2 TRBJ2-1 TRBV14 CASSLGLAGDNEQFF
TRBD1 TRBJ1-1 TRBV6-6 CASRPTGGTEAFF
- TRBJ1-5 TRBV2 CASAEVGQPGSNQPQHF
TRBD1 TRBJ2-2 TRBV9 CASSPHPGQGSNTGELFF
- TRBJ1-4 TRBV7-9 CASSHRETNEKLFF
TRBD1 TRBJ1-2 TRBV2 CASNPGQGSHYGYTF
- TRBJ2-7 TRBV19 CASSPRAGRSYEQYF
- TRBJ2-5 TRBV7-9 CASSSQGRDQETQYF
- TRBJ1-1 TRBV12-5 CASGPPHFGPNTEAFF
- TRBJ1-1 TRBV18 CASSPGGGSEAFF
TRBD1 TRBJ2-7 TRBV7-2 CASSLDRENSYEQYF
TRBD2 TRBJ2-1 TRBV9 CASSVGSGAGEQFF
TRBD1 TRBJ2-3 TRBV4-2 CASSPRGGYVTDTQYF